Below, 27 T cell receptor beta chains from the same sample are listed, as sequenced in a study of identifying expanded T cells in peripheral blood. The assay was immunoSEQ multiplex PCR, and TCRdb's table has in-frame clones only and misses some. The table records about 94,000 clones, 88% of them present only once. The source material was blood. The receptors were gathered from a person aged 18-70 years in good health.

The chain is built from TRBV9 and TRBJ2-3; D perhaps matches TRBD1 (6 bases). Looked up from germline, CDR1 is SGDLS and CDR2 is YYNGEE. The CDR3 runs 17 residues. Trimming stripped 5 bases from V and 0 bases from J, with 19 bases between. CDR3 protein: CASSPREGVTSTDTQYF. The CDR3 region has the DNA TGTGCCAGCAGTCCTCGAGAGGGGGTAACTAGCACAGATACGCAGTATTTT. The full variable domain, rest sourced from reference TRBV9 and TRBJ2-3, is DSGVTQTPKHLITATGQRVTLRCSPRSGDLSVYWYQQSLDQGLQFLIQYYNGEERAKGNILERFSAQQFPDLHSELNLSSLELGDSALYFCASSPREGVTSTDTQYFGPGTRLTVL.

The V call is TRBV4-2, the J call TRBJ2-3; no definite D call. Germline values: CDR1 LGHNA, CDR2 YNFKEQ. V lost 0 bases and J lost 2, with 6 bases in between. The CDR3 has 14 amino acids. The CDR3 DNA follows: TGTGCCAGCAGCCAAGATAAAGACACAGATACGCAGTATTTT. It specifies CASSQDKDTDTQYF.

The CDR3 DNA reads TGTGCCAGCAGCACCGGGACCGCGAACACTGAAGCTTTCTTT. Amino acid sequence: CASSTGTANTEAFF. V gene TRBV6-1 combines with J gene TRBJ1-1, with a tentative D call TRBD1 (5 bases). Trimming cost V 6 bases and J 1 base, with 12 bases left between them. The CDR3 contains 14 residues. Germline V gene lookup returns CDR1 MNHNS and CDR2 SASEGT.

The chain recombines TRBV7-3 with TRBJ1-5, with unresolved D. V was shortened by 2 bases and J by 13 bases, with 9 bases between the two germline ends. This CDR3 region has 11 residues. Germline CDR1 and CDR2: SGHTA and FQGTGA. In DNA form, the CDR3 reads TGTGCCAGCAGCTTAGTCTACGTGCAGCATTTT. This codes for CASSLVYVQHF.

The chain is built from TRBV2 and TRBJ1-1; TRBD1 might be the D (5 bases). CDR1 SNHLY and CDR2 FYNNEI come from the germline V gene. This CDR3 has 14 residues. Between the trimmed V and J ends, which lost 6 bases and 3 bases, there was a span of 14 bases. CDR3 DNA sequence: TGTGCCAGCAGATTGTGGGGACGGGACACTGAAGCTTTCTTT. This sequence encodes CASRLWGRDTEAFF.

This clone came up a few times. The chain joins TRBV5-1 to TRBJ1-2; TRBD1 matches 8 bases. CDR3 size: 15 residues. Germline V lookup: CDR1 SGHRS, CDR2 YFSETQ. The ends lost 0 bases at V and 8 bases at J; junction bases unmatched: 9. The CDR3 sequence: CASSLGQGKRGGYTF. The CDR3 DNA follows: TGCGCCAGCAGCTTGGGACAGGGGAAAAGAGGCGGCTACACCTTC.

The chain uses TRBV2 and TRBJ1-2; maybe TRBD1 (5 bases). Germline CDR1 reads SNHLY; CDR2 reads FYNNEI. The CDR3 spans 13 residues. V dropped 4 bases and J dropped 4 bases, with 10 bases sitting between them. The CDR3 reads CASSAQGRYGYTF. The CDR3 DNA reads TGTGCCAGCAGTGCCCAGGGTCGCTATGGCTACACCTTC.

The J gene is TRBJ2-1, the V gene TRBV2; perhaps TRBD2 as D (5 bases). Per the germline V gene, CDR1 is SNHLY and CDR2 is FYNNEI. This CDR3 region has 13 residues. Trimming stripped 2 bases from V and 10 bases from J, with 12 bases between. The CDR3 DNA sequence: TGTGCCAGCAGTGAATCACGGAAGCGGGAGCAGTTCTTC. Residues: CASSESRKREQFF.

The rearrangement joins TRBV6-4 to TRBJ1-1; D might be TRBD1 (5 bases). The V end was cut by 6 bases, the J end by 3 bases, with 11 bases between. From germline, CDR1 is MRHNA and CDR2 SNTAGT. This CDR3 comprises 13 residues. For the CDR3, the DNA is TGTGCCAGCAGGGAGACAGCCTACACTGAAGCTTTCTTT. This translates into CASRETAYTEAFF.

This clone appeared a single time. The chain couples TRBV6-5 to TRBJ1-2, with 9 nucleotides matching TRBD1. Germline CDR1 reads MNHEY; CDR2 reads SVGAGI. The ends lost 0 bases at V and 5 bases at J; junction bases unmatched: 4. There are 15 residues in the CDR3. The CDR3 nucleotides read TGTGCCAGCAGTTACTCGGGGACAGGGCATTATGGCTACACCTTC. Protein sequence: CASSYSGTGHYGYTF.

The chain has TRBV6-1 and TRBJ1-3, with no clear D. Trimming stripped 7 bases from V and 1 base from J, with 14 bases between. The CDR3 has 15 amino acids. From germline, CDR1 is MNHNS and CDR2 SASEGT. The CDR3 DNA follows: TGTGCCAGCACCCTAAGGGAGACATCTGGAAACACCATATATTTT. Translated: CASTLRETSGNTIYF.

The chain joins TRBV20-1 to TRBJ2-7; D is perhaps TRBD1 (6 bases). Trimming shortened V by 7 bases and J by 6 bases, and 13 bases separated the two germline ends. From germline, CDR1 is DFQATT and CDR2 SNEGSKA (reference sequence). CDR3 length equals 11 residues. This CDR3 is CSGGLRGEQYF. As DNA, the CDR3 is TGCAGTGGGGGGCTTCGTGGCGAGCAGTACTTC.

The rearrangement uses TRBV5-1 and TRBJ1-6, with 7 positions matching TRBD1. The CDR3 contains 15 residues. CDR1 and CDR2 (germline): SGHRS, YFSETQ. Trimming took 3 bases from V and 5 from J; bases not matched to a gene: 5. The CDR3 bases are TGCGCCAGCAGCTCGAACAGGGGAAATAATTCACCCCTCCACTTT. Amino acids: CASSSNRGNNSPLHF.

The V and J genes are TRBV6-6 and TRBJ1-4; D uncertain. The germline V gene encodes CDR1 MNHNY and CDR2 SVGAGI (reference sequence). The CDR3 is 16 residues long. Deletions cut 6 bases from V and 4 bases from J, with 18 bases between. The CDR3 nucleotides are TGTGCCAGCAGACGAGGCGGACGGACTAATAATGAAAAACTGTTTTTT. It codes for CASRRGGRTNNEKLFF.

V usage is TRBV6-1 and J usage is TRBJ1-1; weak D call: TRBD1 (6 bases). CDR1 is MNHNS and CDR2 is SASEGT in the germline V gene. V dropped 4 bases and J dropped 6 bases, with 15 bases sitting between them. This CDR3 spans 14 amino acids. In DNA, the CDR3 is TGTGCCAGCAGTGGGGTCCCCAGGGGCCCTGAAGCTTTCTTT. Protein: CASSGVPRGPEAFF.

The chain carries TRBV7-9 and TRBJ1-6; no clear D. CDR3 length: 14 amino acids. V lost 5 bases and J lost 1, with 6 bases in between. From germline, CDR1 is SEHNR and CDR2 FQNEAQ (reference sequence). The CDR3 DNA reads as TGTGCCAGCAGCACATGGTCCTATAATTCACCCCTCCACTTT. Translation: CASSTWSYNSPLHF.

This clone came up once. The chain carries TRBV7-2 and TRBJ1-5; D is ambiguous. The CDR3 has 14 amino acids. Germline CDR1 is SGHTA and CDR2 is FQGNSA. Trimming removed 6 bases from V and 4 bases from J, with 13 bases in between. The CDR3 region has the DNA TGTGCCAGCAGTTCTGGAGACAAGAATCAGCCCCAGCATTTT. Translated, it gives CASSSGDKNQPQHF.

As DNA, the CDR3 is TGTGCCAGCAGTTACCAGTTAAACACTGAAGCTTTCTTT. Translation gives CASSYQLNTEAFF. This rearrangement joins TRBV6-6 to TRBJ1-1; no definite D call. The CDR3 sequence is 13 residues long. Per the germline V gene, CDR1 is MNHNY and CDR2 is SVGAGI (reference sequence). The ends were cut back, 2 bases at V and 2 bases at J, with 6 bases in the middle.

The V gene is TRBV11-2, the J gene TRBJ1-2; D might be TRBD1 (5 bases). V was trimmed by 5 bases and J by 3 bases, leaving 16 bases between them. Germline V gives CDR1 SGHAT, CDR2 FQNNGV. CDR3 length: 15 amino acids. The CDR3 sequence: CASSLVRGRDYGYTF. The CDR3 bases are TGTGCCAGCAGCCTAGTTAGGGGCAGGGACTATGGCTACACCTTC. The variable domain in full, with the rest retrieved from reference TRBV11-2 and TRBJ1-2, is EAGVAQSPRYKIIEKRQSVAFWCNPISGHATLYWYQQILGQGPKLLIQFQNNGVVDDSQLPKDRFSAERLKGVDSTLKIQPAKLEDSAVYLCASSLVRGRDYGYTFGSGTRLTVV.

This clone was observed once. The rearrangement links TRBV30 to TRBJ1-2, with a possible D match to TRBD1 (6 bases). V was pared by 3 bases and J by 4 bases, with 15 bases between. The germline V gene encodes CDR1 GTSNPN and CDR2 SVGIG (reference sequence). CDR3 size: 14 residues. DNA for the CDR3: TGTGCCTGGAGCCCCCCGGACAGAACCTATGGCTACACCTTC. Translated: CAWSPPDRTYGYTF.

Note on this clone: Mismatch with germline at one junction end may stem from a read error. This chain links TRBV4-1 with TRBJ2-7; D might be TRBD1 (5 bases). The germline V gene has CDR1 MGHRA and CDR2 YSYEKL. The CDR3 extends over 12 amino acids. The CDR3 loop is CASSPDSGSLEF. The CDR3 nucleotides are TGCGCCAGCAGCCCCGACAGTGGGTCCCTAGAATTC.

This sequence joins TRBV28 and TRBJ2-1; D is uncertain. V was clipped by 7 bases and J by 8 bases, with 21 bases between them. Germline lookup yields CDR1 MDHEN and CDR2 SYDVKM. CDR3 size: 15 residues. CDR3 loop: CASNPHSAKRDEQFF. CDR3 nucleotide sequence: TGTGCCAGCAATCCCCACAGTGCAAAAAGGGATGAGCAGTTCTTC.

Here the CDR3 reads CASRPNGGGADNEQFF. Here the CDR3 DNA reads TGTGCCAGTAGGCCCAATGGGGGTGGGGCAGACAATGAGCAGTTCTTC. The rearrangement links TRBV19 to TRBJ2-1; either TRBD1 or TRBD2 may fit D (5 bases each). V dropped 6 bases and J dropped 5 bases, with 20 bases sitting between them. CDR3 length: 16 residues. CDR1 LNHDA and CDR2 SQIVND come from the germline V gene (reference sequence).

The gene calls are TRBV9 and TRBJ2-2, with a possible D match to TRBD1 (5 bases). The ends were cut back, 4 bases at V and 0 bases at J, with 13 bases in the middle. Germline V gene sequence: CDR1 SGDLS, CDR2 YYNGEE. The CDR3 sequence is 16 residues long. The CDR3 reads CASSLSGWPNTGELFF. CDR3 in DNA: TGTGCCAGCAGCCTATCAGGGTGGCCGAACACCGGGGAGCTGTTTTTT.

The CDR3 loop reads CASSSGLAHNEQFF. Written as DNA, the CDR3 is TGCGCCAGCAGCTCGGGACTAGCCCACAATGAGCAGTTCTTC. The chain couples TRBV5-1 to TRBJ2-1; 9 bases fit TRBD2. Looked up from germline, CDR1 is SGHRS and CDR2 is YFSETQ. Germline trimming cut 3 bases from V and 5 bases from J; bases unmatched to any gene: 3. This CDR3 is built from 14 residues.

V gene TRBV5-6 combines with J gene TRBJ1-2, with 11 bases that match TRBD1. CDR1 is SGHDT and CDR2 is YYEEEE in the germline V gene. This CDR3 has 15 residues. Trimming took 4 bases from V and 4 from J; bases not matched to a gene: 6. CDR3 region: CASSPLGQGAYGYTF. The DNA of the CDR3 is TGTGCCAGCAGCCCCTTAGGACAGGGGGCCTATGGCTACACCTTC.

The chain is built from TRBV4-3 and TRBJ2-7; 12 bases are a match to TRBD2. V shed 0 bases and J 5 bases; nucleotides not matched to a gene: 2. Germline V gives CDR1 LGHNA, CDR2 YSLEER. The CDR3 is 15 amino acids. The CDR3 region has the DNA TGCGCCAGCAGCCAAGATCTAGCGGGAGGGAACGAGCAGTACTTC. It codes for CASSQDLAGGNEQYF.